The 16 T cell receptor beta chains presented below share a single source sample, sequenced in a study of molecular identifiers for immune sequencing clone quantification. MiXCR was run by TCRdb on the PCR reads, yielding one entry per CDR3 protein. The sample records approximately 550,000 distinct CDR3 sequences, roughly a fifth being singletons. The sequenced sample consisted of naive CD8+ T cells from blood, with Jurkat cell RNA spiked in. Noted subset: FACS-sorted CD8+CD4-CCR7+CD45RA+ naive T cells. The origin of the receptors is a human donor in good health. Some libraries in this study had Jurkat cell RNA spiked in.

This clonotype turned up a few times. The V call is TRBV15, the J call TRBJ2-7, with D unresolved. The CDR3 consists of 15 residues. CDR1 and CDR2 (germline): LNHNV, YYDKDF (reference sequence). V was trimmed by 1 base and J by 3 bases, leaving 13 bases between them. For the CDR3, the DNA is TGTGCCACCAGCAGAGGAACAGCCTTGGGCTACGAGCAGTACTTC. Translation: CATSRGTALGYEQYF.

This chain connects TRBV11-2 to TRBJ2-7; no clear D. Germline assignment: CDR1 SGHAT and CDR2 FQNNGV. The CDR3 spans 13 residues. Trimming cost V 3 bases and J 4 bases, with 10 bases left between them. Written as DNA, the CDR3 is TGTGCCAGCAGCTTTGGGTCGGTTTACGAGCAGTACTTC. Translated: CASSFGSVYEQYF.

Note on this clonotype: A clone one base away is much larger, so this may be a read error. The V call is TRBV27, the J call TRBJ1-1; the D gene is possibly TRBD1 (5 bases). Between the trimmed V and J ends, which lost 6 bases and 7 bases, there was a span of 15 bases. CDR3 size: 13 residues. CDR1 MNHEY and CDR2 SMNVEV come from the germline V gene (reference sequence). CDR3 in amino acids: CASRGAGHSEAFF. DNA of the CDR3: TGTGCCAGCAGAGGGGCAGGGCATAGTGAAGCTTTCTTT.

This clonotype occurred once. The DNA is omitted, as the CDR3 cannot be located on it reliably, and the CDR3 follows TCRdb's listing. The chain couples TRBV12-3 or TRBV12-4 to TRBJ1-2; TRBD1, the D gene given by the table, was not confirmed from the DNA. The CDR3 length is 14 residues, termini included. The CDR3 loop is CAIPGDRANYGCTF.

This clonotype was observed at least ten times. This CDR3 is CASSLVGSAEAFF. As DNA, the CDR3 is TGTGCCAGCAGCTTAGTTGGGTCAGCTGAAGCTTTCTTT. This chain links TRBV7-9 with TRBJ1-1; D remains ambiguous. Looked up from germline, CDR1 is SEHNR and CDR2 is FQNEAQ (reference sequence). This CDR3 has 13 amino acids. The V end lost 1 base, the J end lost 6 bases, and 9 bases lay between the germline ends.

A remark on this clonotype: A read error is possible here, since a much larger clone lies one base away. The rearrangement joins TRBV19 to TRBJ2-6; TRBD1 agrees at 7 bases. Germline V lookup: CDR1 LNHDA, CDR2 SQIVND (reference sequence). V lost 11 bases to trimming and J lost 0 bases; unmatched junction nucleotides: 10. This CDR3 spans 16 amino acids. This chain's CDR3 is CACVDRANSGANVLTF. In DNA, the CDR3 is TGTGCCTGTGTCGACAGGGCCAACTCTGGGGCCAACGTCCTGACTTTC.

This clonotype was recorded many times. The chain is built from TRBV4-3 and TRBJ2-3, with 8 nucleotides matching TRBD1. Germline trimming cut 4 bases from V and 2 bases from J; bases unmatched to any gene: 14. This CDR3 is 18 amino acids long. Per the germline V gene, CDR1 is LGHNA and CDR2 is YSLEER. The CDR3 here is CASSPGTTRQGFTDTQYF. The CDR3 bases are TGCGCCAGCAGCCCAGGGACGACGAGACAGGGGTTCACAGATACGCAGTATTTT.

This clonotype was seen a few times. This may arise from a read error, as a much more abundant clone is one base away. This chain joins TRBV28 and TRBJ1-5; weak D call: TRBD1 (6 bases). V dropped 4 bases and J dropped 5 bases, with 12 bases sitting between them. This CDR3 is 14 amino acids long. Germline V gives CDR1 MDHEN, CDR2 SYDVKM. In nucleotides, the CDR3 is TGTGCCAGCAGTTGGAGGGGGGGATATCAGCCCCAGCATTTT. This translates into CASSWRGGYQPQHF.

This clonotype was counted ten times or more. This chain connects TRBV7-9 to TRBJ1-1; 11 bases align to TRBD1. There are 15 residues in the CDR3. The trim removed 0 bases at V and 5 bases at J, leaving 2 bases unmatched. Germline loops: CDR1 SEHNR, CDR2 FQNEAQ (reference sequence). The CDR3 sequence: CASSLADRGQTEAFF. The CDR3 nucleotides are TGTGCCAGCAGCTTAGCGGACAGGGGGCAAACTGAAGCTTTCTTT.

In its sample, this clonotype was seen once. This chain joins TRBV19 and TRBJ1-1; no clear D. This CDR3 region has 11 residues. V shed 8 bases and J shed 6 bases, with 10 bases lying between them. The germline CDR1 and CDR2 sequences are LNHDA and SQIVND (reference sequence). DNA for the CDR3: TGTGCCAGTCGCACACCTCCTGAAGCTTTCTTT. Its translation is CASRTPPEAFF. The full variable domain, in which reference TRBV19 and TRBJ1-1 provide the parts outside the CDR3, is DGGITQSPKYLFRKEGQNVTLSCEQNLNHDAMYWYRQDPGQGLRLIYYSQIVNDFQKGDIAEGYSVSREKKESFPLTVTSAQKNPTAFYLCASRTPPEAFFGQGTRLTVV.

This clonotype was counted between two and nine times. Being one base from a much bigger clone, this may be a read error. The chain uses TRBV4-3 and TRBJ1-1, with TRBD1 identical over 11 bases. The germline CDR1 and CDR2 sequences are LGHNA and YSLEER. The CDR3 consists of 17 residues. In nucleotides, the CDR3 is TGCGCCAGCGGCCAAGATTCCGGACAGGGGGCGATTATTGAAGCTTTCTTT. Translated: CASGQDSGQGAIIEAFF.

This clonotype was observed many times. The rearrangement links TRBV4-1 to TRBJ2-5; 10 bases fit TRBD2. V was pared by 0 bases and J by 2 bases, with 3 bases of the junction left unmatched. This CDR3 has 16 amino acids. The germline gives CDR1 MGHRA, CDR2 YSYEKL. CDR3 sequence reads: CASSQELAGIQETQYF. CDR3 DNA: TGCGCCAGCAGCCAAGAACTAGCGGGGATACAAGAGACCCAGTACTTC.

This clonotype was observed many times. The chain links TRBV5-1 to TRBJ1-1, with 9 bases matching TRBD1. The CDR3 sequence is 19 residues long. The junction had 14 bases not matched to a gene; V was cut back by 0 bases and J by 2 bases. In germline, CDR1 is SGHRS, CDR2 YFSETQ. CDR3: CASSLVGTGLLGGNTEAFF. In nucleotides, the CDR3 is TGCGCCAGCAGCTTGGTAGGGACAGGGCTCCTAGGTGGAAACACTGAAGCTTTCTTT.

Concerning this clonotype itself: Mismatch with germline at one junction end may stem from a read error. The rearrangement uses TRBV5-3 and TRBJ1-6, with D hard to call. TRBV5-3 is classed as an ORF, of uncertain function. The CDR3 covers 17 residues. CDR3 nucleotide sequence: TGTGCCAGCAGCCCCTGGGTCCGCAGGTCCTATAAGTCACCCCTCCACTTT. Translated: CASSPWVRRSYKSPLHF.

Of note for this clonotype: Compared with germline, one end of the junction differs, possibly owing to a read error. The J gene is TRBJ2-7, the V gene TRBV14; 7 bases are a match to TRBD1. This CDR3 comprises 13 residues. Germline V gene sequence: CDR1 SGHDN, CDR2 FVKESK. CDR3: CASRDSSSYEQCF. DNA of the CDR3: TGTGCCAGCCGGGACAGCAGCTCCTACGAGCAGTGCTTC.

CDR3 nucleotides: TGTGCCATCAGTGAGGACCCCTTAACCTTCCACGAGCAGTACTTC. Translated: CAISEDPLTFHEQYF. The gene calls are TRBV10-3 and TRBJ2-7, with no clear D. The V end lost 2 bases, the J end lost 5 bases, and 16 bases lay between the germline ends. CDR1 and CDR2 from the germline V gene are ENHRY and SYGVKD. CDR3 length: 15 residues.